Sequencing of this T cell receptor beta chain was carried out in a study of cytomegalovirus exposure and HLA in healthy donors. Study findings and constraints: In a later analysis, a missense DCLRE1C variant was linked to TCR beta V- and J-gene trimming.

On this clone: Its target is unknown.

It was with 60 Vbeta and 13 Jbeta primers that the PCR ran. The table came from immunoSEQ multiplex PCR; TCRdb's copy has only in-frame clones and leaves some out. This sample carries about 160,000 clones, approximately 81% of them seen once, and the ten largest clones take 1.9%. V was pared by 3 bases and J by 10 bases, with 18 bases between. CDR1 and CDR2 from the germline V gene are MNHEY and SVGAGI. This CDR3 contains 14 residues. Source material: PBMCs. This TCR was sampled from a man younger than 35 in good health and CMV-seronegative. The genes are TRBV6-5 and TRBJ1-2; D uncertain. CDR3 nucleotide sequence: TGTGCCAGCAGTTATTCGACCGCGGAGGACGTCTACACCTTC. Protein: CASSYSTAEDVYTF.